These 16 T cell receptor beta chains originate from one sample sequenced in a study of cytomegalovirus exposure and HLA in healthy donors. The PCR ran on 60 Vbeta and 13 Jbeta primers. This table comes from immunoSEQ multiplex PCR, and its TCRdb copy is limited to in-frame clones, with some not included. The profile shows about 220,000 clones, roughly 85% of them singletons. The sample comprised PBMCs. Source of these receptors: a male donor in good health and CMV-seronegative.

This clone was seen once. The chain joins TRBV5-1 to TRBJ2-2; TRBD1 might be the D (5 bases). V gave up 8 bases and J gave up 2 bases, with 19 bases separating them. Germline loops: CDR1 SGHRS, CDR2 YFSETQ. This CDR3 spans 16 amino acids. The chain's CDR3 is CASGHSRGDNTGELFF. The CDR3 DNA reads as TGCGCCAGTGGCCATTCTAGGGGCGATAACACCGGGGAGCTGTTTTTT.

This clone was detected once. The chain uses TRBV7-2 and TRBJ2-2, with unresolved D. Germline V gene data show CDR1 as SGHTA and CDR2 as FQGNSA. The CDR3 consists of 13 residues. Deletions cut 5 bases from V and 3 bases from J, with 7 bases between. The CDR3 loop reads CASSPRDTGELFF. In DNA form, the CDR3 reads TGTGCCAGCAGCCCCCGCGACACCGGGGAGCTGTTTTTT.

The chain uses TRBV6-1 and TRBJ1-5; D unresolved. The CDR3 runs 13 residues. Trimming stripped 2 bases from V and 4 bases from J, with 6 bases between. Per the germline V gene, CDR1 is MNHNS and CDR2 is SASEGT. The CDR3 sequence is CASSENTNQPQHF. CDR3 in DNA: TGTGCCAGCAGTGAAAACACGAATCAGCCCCAGCATTTT.

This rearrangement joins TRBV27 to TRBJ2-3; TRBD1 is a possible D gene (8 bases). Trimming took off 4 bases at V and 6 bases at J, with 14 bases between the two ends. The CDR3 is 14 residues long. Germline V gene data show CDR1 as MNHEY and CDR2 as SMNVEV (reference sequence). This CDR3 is CASSSQGGRDTQYF. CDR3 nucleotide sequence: TGTGCCAGCAGTTCACAGGGGGGGCGTGATACGCAGTATTTT.

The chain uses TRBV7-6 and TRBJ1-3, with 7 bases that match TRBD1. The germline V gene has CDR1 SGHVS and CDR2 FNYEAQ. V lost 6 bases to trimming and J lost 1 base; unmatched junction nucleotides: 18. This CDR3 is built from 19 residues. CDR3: CASSLTGFRGAHSGNTIYF. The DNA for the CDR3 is TGTGCCAGCAGTTTGACAGGGTTCAGAGGAGCCCATTCTGGAAACACCATATATTTT.

CDR3 sequence: CASSQEWAEGTGELFF. DNA of the CDR3: TGCGCCAGCAGCCAAGAGTGGGCCGAGGGCACCGGGGAGCTGTTTTTT. The chain has TRBV4-3 and TRBJ2-2; TRBD2 is a possible D gene (5 bases). The CDR3 runs 16 residues. Trimming removed 0 bases from V and 4 bases from J, with 12 bases in between. Germline CDR1 reads LGHNA; CDR2 reads YSLEER.

CDR3 nucleotide sequence: TGTGCCAGCCGTCGACAGGGCCAAGAGACCCAGTACTTC. Amino acid sequence: CASRRQGQETQYF. The chain combines TRBV5-4 with TRBJ2-5; 7 nucleotides match TRBD1. Germline V gene data show CDR1 as SGHNT and CDR2 as YYREEE (reference sequence). The CDR3 contains 13 residues. V was clipped by 7 bases and J by 1 base; unmatched bases: 4.

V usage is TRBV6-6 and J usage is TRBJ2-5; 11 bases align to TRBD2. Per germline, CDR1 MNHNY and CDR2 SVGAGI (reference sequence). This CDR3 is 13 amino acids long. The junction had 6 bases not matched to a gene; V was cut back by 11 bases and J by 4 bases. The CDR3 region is CAVQTSGRETQYF. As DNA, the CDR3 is TGTGCCGTCCAAACTAGCGGGAGAGAGACCCAGTACTTC.

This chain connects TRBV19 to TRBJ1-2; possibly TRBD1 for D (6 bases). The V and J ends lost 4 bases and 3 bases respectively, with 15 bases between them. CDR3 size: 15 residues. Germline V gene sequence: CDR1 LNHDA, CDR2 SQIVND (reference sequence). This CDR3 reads CASSRAVQGDYGYTF. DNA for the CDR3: TGTGCCAGTAGTAGGGCGGTACAGGGAGACTATGGCTACACCTTC.

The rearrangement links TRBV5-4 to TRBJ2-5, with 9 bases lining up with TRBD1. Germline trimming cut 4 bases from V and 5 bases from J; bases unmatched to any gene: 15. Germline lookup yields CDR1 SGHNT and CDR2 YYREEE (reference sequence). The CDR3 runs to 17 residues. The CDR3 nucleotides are TGTGCCAGCAGCCTCTCGGGACAGGGCTCCCTAGGGGAGACCCAGTACTTC. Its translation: CASSLSGQGSLGETQYF. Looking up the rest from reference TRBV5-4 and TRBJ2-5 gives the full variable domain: ETGVTQSPTHLIKTRGQQVTLRCSSQSGHNTVSWYQQALGQGPQFIFQYYREEENGRGNFPPRFSGLQFPNYSSELNVNALELDDSALYLCASSLSGQGSLGETQYFGPGTRLLVL.

The CDR3 bases are TGTGCCAGCAGCGGAACAGGGAATCGAGTTGGCACTGAAGCTTTCTTT. Its protein product is CASSGTGNRVGTEAFF. The chain uses TRBV7-8 and TRBJ1-1, with D possibly being TRBD1 (6 bases). The length of the CDR3 is 16 residues. Germline lookup yields CDR1 SGHVS and CDR2 FQNEAQ. Trimming stripped 5 bases from V and 4 bases from J, with 20 bases between.

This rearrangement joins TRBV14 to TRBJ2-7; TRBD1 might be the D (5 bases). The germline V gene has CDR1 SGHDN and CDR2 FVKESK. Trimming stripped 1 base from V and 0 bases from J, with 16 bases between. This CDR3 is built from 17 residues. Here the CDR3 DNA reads TGTGCCAGCAGCCAAGCTCCCGGACAACCCAGCTCCTACGAGCAGTACTTC. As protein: CASSQAPGQPSSYEQYF.

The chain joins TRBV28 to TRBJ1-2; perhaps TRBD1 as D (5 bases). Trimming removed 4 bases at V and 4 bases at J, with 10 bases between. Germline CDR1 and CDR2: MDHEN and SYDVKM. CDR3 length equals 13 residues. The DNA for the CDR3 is TGTGCCAGCAGTTGGACACGCAGCTATGGCTACACCTTC. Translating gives CASSWTRSYGYTF.

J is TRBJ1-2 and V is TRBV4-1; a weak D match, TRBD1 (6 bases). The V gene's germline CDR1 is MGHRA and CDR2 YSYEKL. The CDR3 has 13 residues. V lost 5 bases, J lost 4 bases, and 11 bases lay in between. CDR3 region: CASSSTGFYGYTF. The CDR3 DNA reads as TGCGCCAGCAGCTCCACAGGGTTCTATGGCTACACCTTC.

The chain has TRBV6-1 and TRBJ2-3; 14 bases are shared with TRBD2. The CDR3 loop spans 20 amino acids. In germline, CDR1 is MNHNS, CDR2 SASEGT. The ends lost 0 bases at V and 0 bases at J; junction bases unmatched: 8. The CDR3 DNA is TGTGCCAGCAGTGAAGCGATAGGACTAGCGGGGGGCCGAAGCACAGATACGCAGTATTTT. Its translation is CASSEAIGLAGGRSTDTQYF.

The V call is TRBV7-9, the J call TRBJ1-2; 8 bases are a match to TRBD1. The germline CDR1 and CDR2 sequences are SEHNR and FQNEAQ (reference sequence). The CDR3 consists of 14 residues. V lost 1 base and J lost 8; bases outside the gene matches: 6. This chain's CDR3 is CASSLGSGGKGYTF. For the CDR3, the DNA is TGTGCCAGCAGCTTAGGTTCAGGGGGCAAAGGCTACACCTTC.